Reported below is one T cell receptor beta chain. Its specificity is not known. Other DNA sequences in the sample encode the same CDR3. The sample originates from a study of cytomegalovirus exposure and HLA in healthy donors. A multiplex PCR was run with 60 Vbeta primers and 13 Jbeta primers. Profiling relied on immunoSEQ multiplex PCR, and the TCRdb table lists in-frame clones only, not all of them. The sample contains about 93,000 clones, about two thirds of which appear only once. Study-wide findings and caveats: Earlier analysis yielded a pattern in which most TCR beta V segments were productive about 87% or about 30% of the time.

The TCR was taken from a boy aged 5 to 17 in good health and CMV-seropositive. The specimen sequenced was PBMCs.

The CDR3 DNA follows: TGTGCCAGCAGCCTTGACAGGGACACTGAAGCTTTCTTT. It encodes CASSLDRDTEAFF. J is TRBJ1-1 and V is TRBV7-7; 7 bases agree with TRBD1. The CDR3 runs to 13 residues. CDR1 and CDR2 from the germline V gene are SSHAT and FNYEAQ (reference sequence). The J segment lost 3 bases and the V segment lost 5 bases, leaving 3 bases of the junction unmatched. Drawing the rest from reference TRBV7-7 and TRBJ1-1, the complete variable domain is GAGVSQSPRYKVTKRGQDVTLRCDPISSHATLYWYQQALGQGPEFLTYFNYEAQPDKSGLPSDRFSAERPEGSISTLTIQRTEQRDSAMYRCASSLDRDTEAFFGQGTRLTVV.